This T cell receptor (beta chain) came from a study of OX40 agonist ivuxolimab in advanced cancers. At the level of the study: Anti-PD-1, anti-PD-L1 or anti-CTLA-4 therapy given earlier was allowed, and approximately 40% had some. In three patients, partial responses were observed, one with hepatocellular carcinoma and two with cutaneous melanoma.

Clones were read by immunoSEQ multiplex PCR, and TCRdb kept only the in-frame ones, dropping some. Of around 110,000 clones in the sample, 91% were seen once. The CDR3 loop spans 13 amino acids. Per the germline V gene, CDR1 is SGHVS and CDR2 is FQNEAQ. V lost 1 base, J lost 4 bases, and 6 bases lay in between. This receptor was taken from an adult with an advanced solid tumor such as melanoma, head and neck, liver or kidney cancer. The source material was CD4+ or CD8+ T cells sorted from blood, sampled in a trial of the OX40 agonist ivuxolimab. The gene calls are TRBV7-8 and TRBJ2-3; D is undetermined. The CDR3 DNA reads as TGTGCCAGCAGCTTAGATCTGGCAGATACGCAGTATTTT. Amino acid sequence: CASSLDLADTQYF.